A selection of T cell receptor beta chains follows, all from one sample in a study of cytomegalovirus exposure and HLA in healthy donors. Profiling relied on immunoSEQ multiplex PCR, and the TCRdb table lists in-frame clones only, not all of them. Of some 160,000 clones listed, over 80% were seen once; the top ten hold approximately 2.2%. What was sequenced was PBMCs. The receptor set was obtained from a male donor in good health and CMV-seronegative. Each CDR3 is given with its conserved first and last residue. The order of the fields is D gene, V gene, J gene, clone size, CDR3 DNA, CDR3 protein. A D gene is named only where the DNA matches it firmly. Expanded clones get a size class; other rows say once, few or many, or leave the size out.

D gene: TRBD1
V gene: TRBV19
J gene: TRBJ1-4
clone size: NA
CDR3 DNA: TGTGCCAGTAGTATAATCGGACAGGGGGCGCAAAATGAAAAACTGTTTTTT
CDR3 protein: CASSIIGQGAQNEKLFF

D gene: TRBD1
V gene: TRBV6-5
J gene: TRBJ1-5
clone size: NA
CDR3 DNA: TGTGCCAGCAGTTCGGGACAGGGGGACACTTATCAGCCCCAGCATTTT
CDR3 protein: CASSSGQGDTYQPQHF

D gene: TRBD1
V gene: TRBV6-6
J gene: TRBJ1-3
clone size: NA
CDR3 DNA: TGTGCCAGCAGTCCGTTTCGGACAGGGGGCGGAAACACCATATATTTT
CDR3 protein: CASSPFRTGGGNTIYF

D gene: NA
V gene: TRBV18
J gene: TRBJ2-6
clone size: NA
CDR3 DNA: TGTGCCAGCTCACCTCGGCTCGGTAGTCACCAAAGAGGCTCTGGGGCCAACGTCCTGACTTTC
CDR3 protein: CASSPRLGSHQRGSGANVLTF

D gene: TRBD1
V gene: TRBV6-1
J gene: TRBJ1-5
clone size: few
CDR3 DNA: TGTGCCAGCAGTGAAGCGCCCGGACAGGGCTTAGTTCAGCCCCAGCATTTT
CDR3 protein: CASSEAPGQGLVQPQHF

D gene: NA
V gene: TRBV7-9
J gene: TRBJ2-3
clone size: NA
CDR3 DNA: TGTGCCAGCAGCTTAGAGGGCAGCCCCCAGGGGGATACGCAGTATTTT
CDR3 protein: CASSLEGSPQGDTQYF

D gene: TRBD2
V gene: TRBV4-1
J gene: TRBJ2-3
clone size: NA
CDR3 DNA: TGCGCCAGCAGCCAAGATCCACTAGCGGGGGGACGTAGCACAGATACGCAGTATTTT
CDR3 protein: CASSQDPLAGGRSTDTQYF

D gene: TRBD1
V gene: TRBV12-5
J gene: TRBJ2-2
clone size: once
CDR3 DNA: TGTGCTAGTGGTTTCGCGGGACAGGGAAAGGTGAACACCGGGGAGCTGTTTTTT
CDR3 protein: CASGFAGQGKVNTGELFF

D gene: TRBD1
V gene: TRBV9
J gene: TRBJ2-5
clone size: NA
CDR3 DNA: TGTGCCAGCAGCGCCACTGGACAGGGGGGGAGGGAGACCCAGTACTTC
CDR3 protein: CASSATGQGGRETQYF

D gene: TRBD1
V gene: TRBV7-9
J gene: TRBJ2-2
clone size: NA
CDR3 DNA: TGTGCCAGCAGCCCCCGGACAGGGCTCGCCGGGGAGCTGTTTTTT
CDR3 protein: CASSPRTGLAGELFF

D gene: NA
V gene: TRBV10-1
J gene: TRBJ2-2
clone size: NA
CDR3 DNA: TGCGCCAGCAGTGACAGATTGTCCGCCGGGGAGCTGTTTTTT
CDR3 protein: CASSDRLSAGELFF